This T cell receptor (beta chain) was identified in a study of blood T cell repertoires in COVID-19. Study-level background: COVID-19 samples collected from the United States, Italy and Spain covered acute and convalescent phases. PBMCs, B-cell-depleted T cells, or T cells were the source of the cDNA or gDNA that made up the material.

The CDR3 is 15 amino acids. CDR1 and CDR2 (germline): KGHSY, FQNENV. V lost 3 bases and J 0 bases, leaving 9 bases between the germline ends. Patients in Seattle were enrolled during active infection, then followed longitudinally. Method: immunoSEQ multiplex PCR; TCRdb's copy keeps in-frame clones and lacks some. In the table there are 350,000 to 450,000 clones, approximately 86% of which are singletons. The TCR sequence derives from a woman aged 55-69 years with COVID-19, enrolled during active disease. The V call is TRBV16, the J call TRBJ1-5, with unresolved D. Material for sequencing was peripheral blood. CDR3: CASSHGQNSNQPQHF. Here the CDR3 DNA reads TGTGCCAGCAGCCATGGTCAGAATAGCAATCAGCCCCAGCATTTT.